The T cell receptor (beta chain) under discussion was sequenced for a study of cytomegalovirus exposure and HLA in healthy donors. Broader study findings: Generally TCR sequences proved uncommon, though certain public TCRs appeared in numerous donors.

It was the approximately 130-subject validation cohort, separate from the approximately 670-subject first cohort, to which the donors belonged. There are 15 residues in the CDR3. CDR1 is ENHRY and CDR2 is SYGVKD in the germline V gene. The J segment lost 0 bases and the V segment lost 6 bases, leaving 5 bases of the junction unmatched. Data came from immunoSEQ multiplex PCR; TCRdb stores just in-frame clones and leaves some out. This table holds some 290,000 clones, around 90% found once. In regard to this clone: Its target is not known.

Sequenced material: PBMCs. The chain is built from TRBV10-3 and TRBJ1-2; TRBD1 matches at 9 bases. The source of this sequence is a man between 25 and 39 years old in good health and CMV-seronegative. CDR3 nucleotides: TGTGCCATCAGCCGGGACAGGGATACTAACTATGGCTACACCTTC. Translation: CAISRDRDTNYGYTF.